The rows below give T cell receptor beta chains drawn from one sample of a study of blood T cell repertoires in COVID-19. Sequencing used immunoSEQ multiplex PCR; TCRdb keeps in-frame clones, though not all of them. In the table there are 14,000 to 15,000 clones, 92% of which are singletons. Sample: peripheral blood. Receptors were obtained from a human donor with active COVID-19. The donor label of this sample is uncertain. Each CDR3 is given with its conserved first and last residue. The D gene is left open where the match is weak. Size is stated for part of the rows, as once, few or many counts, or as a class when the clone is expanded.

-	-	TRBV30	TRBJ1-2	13	TGTGCCTGGAGGAAGGACGGCGACAGAGGCTACACCTTC	CAWRKDGDRGYTF
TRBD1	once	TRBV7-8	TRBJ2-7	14	TGTGCCAGCAGCTTAGTGCAGGGGGCAGGCGAGCAGTACTTC	CASSLVQGAGEQYF
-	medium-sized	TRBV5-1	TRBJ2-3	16	TGCGCCAGCAGCCCGGATTGGCGGGGCCCCACAGATACGCAGTATTTT	CASSPDWRGPTDTQYF
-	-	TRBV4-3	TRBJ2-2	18	TGCGCCAGCAGCCAAGATCAGGCAGGGCCCCCGAACACCGGGGAGCTGTTTTTT	CASSQDQAGPPNTGELFF
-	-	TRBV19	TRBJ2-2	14	TGTGCCAGTAGTATAGGGCGGACTGGTGGGGAGCTGTTTTTT	CASSIGRTGGELFF
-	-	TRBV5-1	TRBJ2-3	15	TGCGCCAGCAGCTTGGGACAGGGAGGAGCAGATACGCAGTATTTT	CASSLGQGGADTQYF
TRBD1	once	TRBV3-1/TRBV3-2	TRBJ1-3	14	TGTGCCAGCAGCCTCGGGACAGTTAGTAACACCATATATTTT	CASSLGTVSNTIYF
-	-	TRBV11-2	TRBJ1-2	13	TGTGCCAGCAGCCCCCCTTTTAGTTATGGCTACACCTTC	CASSPPFSYGYTF
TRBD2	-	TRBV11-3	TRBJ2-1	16	TGTGCCAGCAGCTTAAGCGGGACTAGCGGGAGCCAGAAGCAGTTCTTC	CASSLSGTSGSQKQFF
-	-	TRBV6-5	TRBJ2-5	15	TGTGCCAGCAGTTCCCCACGATTCGGGGTGGAGACCCAGTACTTC	CASSSPRFGVETQYF
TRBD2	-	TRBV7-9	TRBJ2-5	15	TGTGCCAGCAGCTTGACTAGCGGCCAACAAGAGACCCAGTACTTC	CASSLTSGQQETQYF
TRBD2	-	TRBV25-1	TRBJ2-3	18	TGTGCCAGCAGTGAATCCCAAGTAGCGGGAGGAGTGGTAGATACGCAGTATTTT	CASSESQVAGGVVDTQYF
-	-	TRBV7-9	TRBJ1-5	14	TGTGCCAGCAGCTTAGGGGGGGTAGGTCAGCCCCAGCATTTT	CASSLGGVGQPQHF
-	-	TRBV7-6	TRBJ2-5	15	TGTGCCAGCAGCTCTCGGGACACCATCGTTGAGACCCAGTACTTC	CASSSRDTIVETQYF
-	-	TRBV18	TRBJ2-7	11	TGTGCCACCGGGGGTTCTGACGAGCAGTACTTC	CATGGSDEQYF
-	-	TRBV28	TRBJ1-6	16	TGTGCCAGCACCTTAAAGCCCGAGGGATATAATTCACCCCTCCACTTT	CASTLKPEGYNSPLHF
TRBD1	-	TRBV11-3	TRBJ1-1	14	TGTGCCAGCAGCCCTGGACAGGGAGGCACTGAAGCTTTCTTT	CASSPGQGGTEAFF
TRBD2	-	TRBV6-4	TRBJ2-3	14	TGTGCCAGCAGTGGGGGGGGTAGCACAGATACGCAGTATTTT	CASSGGGSTDTQYF